The next 19 T cell receptor beta chains were all read from a single sample in a study of blood T cell repertoires in COVID-19. This table comes from immunoSEQ multiplex PCR, and its TCRdb copy is limited to in-frame clones, with some not included. Of 140,000 to 150,000 clones listed, around 80% were seen once; the top ten hold approximately 6%. The sample comprised PBMCs or T cells enriched from blood (not recorded which). These receptors were obtained from a woman aged 50 to 60 who had recovered from COVID-19.

The chain joins TRBV2 to TRBJ2-2; D is uncertain. This CDR3 comprises 15 residues. Trimming pared 0 bases from V and 3 bases from J, leaving 8 bases between. Germline CDR1 reads SNHLY; CDR2 reads FYNNEI. This CDR3 reads CASSEASAHTGELFF. CDR3 sequence (DNA): TGTGCCAGCAGTGAAGCCAGCGCCCACACCGGGGAGCTGTTTTTT.

The chain couples TRBV28 to TRBJ2-2, with 8 bases identical to TRBD2. The CDR3 has 14 residues. CDR1 is MDHEN and CDR2 is SYDVKM in the germline V gene. J lost 2 bases, V lost 7 bases, and 3 bases had no gene match. The CDR3 spells CASTRGGNTGELFF. The CDR3 DNA follows: TGTGCCAGCACCCGGGGGGGTAACACCGGGGAGCTGTTTTTT.

The chain combines TRBV7-3 with TRBJ1-1, with a possible D match to TRBD1 (5 bases). V dropped 2 bases and J dropped 1 base, with 8 bases sitting between them. This CDR3 comprises 14 residues. CDR1 is SGHTA, CDR2 FQGTGA, per germline. The CDR3 nucleotides read TGTGCCAGCAGCTTAGGGGCGGCGAACACTGAAGCTTTCTTT. It encodes CASSLGAANTEAFF.

The V gene is TRBV11-2, the J gene TRBJ1-2; D remains ambiguous. The CDR3 extends over 13 amino acids. The V end was cut by 0 bases, the J end by 8 bases, with 10 bases between. Germline loops: CDR1 SGHAT, CDR2 FQNNGV. The CDR3 nucleotides read TGTGCCAGCAGCTTAGACCCGATTGAGGGCTACACCTTC. The encoded protein is CASSLDPIEGYTF. The full variable domain, rest sourced from reference TRBV11-2 and TRBJ1-2, is EAGVAQSPRYKIIEKRQSVAFWCNPISGHATLYWYQQILGQGPKLLIQFQNNGVVDDSQLPKDRFSAERLKGVDSTLKIQPAKLEDSAVYLCASSLDPIEGYTFGSGTRLTVV.

This rearrangement joins TRBV2 to TRBJ1-4; 8 bases are a match to TRBD1. Germline CDR1 reads SNHLY; CDR2 reads FYNNEI. This CDR3 spans 14 amino acids. V shed 8 bases, J shed 6 bases, and the junction held 8 bases outside the gene matches. The chain's CDR3 is CASGWTGTDEKLFF. DNA of the CDR3: TGTGCCAGCGGATGGACAGGGACGGATGAAAAACTGTTTTTT.

The rearrangement joins TRBV5-1 to TRBJ2-3; TRBD1 matches 9 bases. The CDR3 runs to 15 residues. V lost 7 bases, J lost 3 bases, and 9 bases stayed unmatched. Germline CDR1 SGHRS, CDR2 YFSETQ. This chain's CDR3 is CASLQGDRETDTQYF. The CDR3 nucleotides are TGCGCCAGCCTGCAGGGGGACAGGGAAACAGATACGCAGTATTTT.

The rearrangement joins TRBV30 to TRBJ1-2; D is unclear. The V end was cut by 0 bases, the J end by 2 bases, with 7 bases between. The length of the CDR3 is 13 residues. The germline CDR1 and CDR2 sequences are GTSNPN and SVGIG (reference sequence). CDR3 sequence: CAWSVQINYGYTF. The CDR3 nucleotides read TGTGCCTGGAGTGTACAAATCAACTATGGCTACACCTTC.

The chain couples TRBV9 to TRBJ1-1, with TRBD1 matching 7 bases. The CDR3 covers 14 residues. Germline V gives CDR1 SGDLS, CDR2 YYNGEE. The trim removed 3 bases at V and 5 bases at J, leaving 7 bases unmatched. CDR3 in DNA: TGTGCCAGCAGCGCCCAATTGGGACAGACTGAAGCTTTCTTT. Its translation is CASSAQLGQTEAFF.

The chain combines TRBV27 with TRBJ1-2; TRBD1 might be the D (5 bases). The V gene lost 5 bases and the J gene lost 1 base, with 17 bases spanning the gap. CDR1 is MNHEY and CDR2 is SMNVEV in the germline V gene (reference sequence). CDR3 length: 16 residues. CDR3 amino acids: CASSPRGWGGNYGYTF. CDR3 sequence (DNA): TGTGCCAGCAGTCCCCGGGGGTGGGGAGGTAACTATGGCTACACCTTC.

The rearrangement joins TRBV9 to TRBJ2-2; D not resolved. The CDR3 sequence is 16 residues long. Deletions cut 4 bases from V and 0 bases from J, with 13 bases between. Germline CDR1 and CDR2: SGDLS and YYNGEE. CDR3 coding DNA: TGTGCCAGCAGCATTCGTTACGGTTCGAACACCGGGGAGCTGTTTTTT. It is translated as CASSIRYGSNTGELFF.

The chain links TRBV2 to TRBJ2-3; D is perhaps TRBD1 (5 bases). V lost 3 bases and J lost 4, with 11 bases in between. CDR1 and CDR2 (germline): SNHLY, FYNNEI. The CDR3 runs to 14 residues. The CDR3 DNA sequence: TGTGCCAGCAGTGACGCCCGCAGGGCAGATACGCAGTATTTT. Protein sequence: CASSDARRADTQYF.

The V call is TRBV6-4, the J call TRBJ1-4; D is perhaps TRBD1 (6 bases). This CDR3 has 15 residues. Germline values: CDR1 MRHNA, CDR2 SNTAGT. The V end was cut by 7 bases, the J end by 5 bases, with 17 bases between. CDR3 bases: TGTGCCAGCACGAGAACGGACAGCCTCAATGAAAAACTGTTTTTT. Its translation: CASTRTDSLNEKLFF.

This clone was recorded at least ten times. The rearrangement joins TRBV20-1 to TRBJ1-4; 11 bases line up with TRBD1. Trimming took 3 bases from V and 8 from J; bases not matched to a gene: 8. CDR1 and CDR2 (germline): DFQATT, SNEGSKA (reference sequence). The CDR3 has 15 residues. This CDR3 is CSASFTGTGGEKLFF. The CDR3 nucleotides are TGCAGTGCTAGTTTTACCGGGACAGGGGGAGAAAAACTGTTTTTT.

The V gene is TRBV5-1, the J gene TRBJ1-1; 9 nucleotides match TRBD1. The V and J ends lost 4 bases and 6 bases, in that order; junction bases with no gene match: 7. CDR3 length: 14 residues. Looked up from germline, CDR1 is SGHRS and CDR2 is YFSETQ. The CDR3 DNA follows: TGCGCCAGCAGCCCGTCCCGGGACAGGGCTGAAGCTTTCTTT. It codes for CASSPSRDRAEAFF. Filled out from reference TRBV5-1 and TRBJ1-1, the complete variable domain reads KAGVTQTPRYLIKTRGQQVTLSCSPISGHRSVSWYQQTPGQGLQFLFEYFSETQRNKGNFPGRFSGRQFSNSRSEMNVSTLELGDSALYLCASSPSRDRAEAFFGQGTRLTVV.

The chain joins TRBV6-1 to TRBJ2-7; 7 bases are a match to TRBD1. Germline V gives CDR1 MNHNS, CDR2 SASEGT. The V segment lost 2 bases and the J segment 0 bases; nucleotides outside the gene matches: 4. This CDR3 is 15 amino acids long. DNA of the CDR3: TGTGCCAGCAGTGAATCGGGACAGTTCTCCTACGAGCAGTACTTC. Translation: CASSESGQFSYEQYF.

V usage is TRBV7-2 and J usage is TRBJ1-6; 7 nucleotides line up with TRBD1. This CDR3 contains 14 residues. Germline V lookup: CDR1 SGHTA, CDR2 FQGNSA. Trimming removed 0 bases from V and 9 bases from J; junction bases left unmatched: 2. CDR3 protein: CASSLAQGSSPLHF. CDR3 in DNA: TGTGCCAGCAGCTTAGCACAGGGGAGTTCACCCCTCCACTTT.

The V call is TRBV28, the J call TRBJ2-1, with D perhaps TRBD1 (6 bases). V shed 3 bases and J shed 6 bases, with 9 bases lying between them. Germline V CDR1 and CDR2: MDHEN, SYDVKM. CDR3 size: 13 residues. The CDR3 region has the DNA TGTGCCAGCAGTTTGAGAGGGGGCAATGAGCAGTTCTTC. It specifies CASSLRGGNEQFF.

The chain recombines TRBV25-1 with TRBJ1-3; no clear D gene. V was cut by 5 bases and J by 0 bases, with 8 bases left in between. Per the germline V gene, CDR1 is MGHDK and CDR2 is SYGVNS. CDR3 length: 14 amino acids. The CDR3 sequence: CASSTSVSGNTIYF. The CDR3 region has the DNA TGTGCCAGCAGTACGAGCGTCTCTGGAAACACCATATATTTT.

The chain links TRBV18 to TRBJ1-6; D remains unclear. Germline CDR1 and CDR2: KGHSH and LQKENI. This CDR3 has 15 residues. With 5 bases removed from V and 7 bases from J, the gap between germline ends came to 15 bases. DNA for the CDR3: TGTGCCAGCTCAAACGGCGCAGGCCAGAATTCACCCCTCCACTTT. It is translated as CASSNGAGQNSPLHF.